This T cell receptor beta chain is from a study of Graves' ophthalmopathy and Graves' hyperthyroidism. Amplification targeted the TCR beta CDR3 regions, with RNA transcripts as the source material. The workflow started with a first-round RT-PCR run with HTBI primers and then moved on to a second-round multiplex PCR. Via MiXCR, TCRdb re-called the multiplex PCR reads, giving one row per CDR3 protein. The sample records almost 400,000 distinct CDR3 sequences, around 16% being singletons. General study results and limits: Ophthalmopathy versus stable hyperthyroidism: 13-signature model gave 85% to 90% sensitivity, 70% to 83% specificity. The majority of expanded thyroid clonotypes above 0.001 frequency also occurred in blood.

This clonotype was detected a few times. Antigen: not known. The CDR3 sequence is 16 residues long. Per the germline V gene, CDR1 is MDHEN and CDR2 is SYDVKM. V trimming: 6 bases; J trimming: 0 bases; junction bases outside the gene matches: 9. Ineligible for inclusion were patients with other autoimmune diseases, uncontrolled infections, pregnancy or lactation. The TCR originated in a woman under 30 with Graves' ophthalmopathy. Input material: peripheral blood. The gene calls are TRBV28 and TRBJ2-5; 8 bases agree with TRBD1. CDR3 protein: CASSPRTGWDQETQYF. The CDR3 nucleotides are TGTGCCAGCAGCCCGAGGACAGGGTGGGACCAAGAGACCCAGTACTTC.